Presented here are 26 T cell receptor beta chains from one specimen sequenced in a study of T cells in Graves' hyperthyroidism and ophthalmopathy. TCR beta CDR3 sequences were amplified from RNA transcripts. TCR CDR3 underwent first-round RT-PCR with the HTBI primer set. TCRdb called the multiplex PCR reads again in MiXCR, with one record for every CDR3 protein. Of under 350,000 distinct CDR3 sequences listed, 18% were seen once; the top ten hold around 54%. The sequencing sample was made of blood. All receptors derive from a woman between 45 and 65 years old with Graves' hyperthyroidism.

A word on this clonotype: A single base separates this from a much larger clone, so it may be a read error. V is TRBV2 and J is TRBJ1-5; 7 bases match TRBD1. CDR3 length equals 15 residues. Per germline, CDR1 SNHLY and CDR2 FYNNEI. CDR3 sequence (DNA): TGTACCAGCAGTCCGGGACAGACTAGCAATCAGCCCCAGCATTTT. It specifies CTSSPGQTSNQPQHF.

The CDR3 DNA reads as TGTGCCAGCAGTGACCGGGCCACGCAGTATTTT. Amino acid sequence: CASSDRATQYF. The J gene is TRBJ2-3, the V gene TRBV2; D is ambiguous. CDR1 is SNHLY, CDR2 FYNNEI, per germline. The CDR3 length is 11 residues. V was cut by 3 bases and J by 9 bases, with 7 bases left in between.

In this sample, this clonotype turned up a few times. CDR3 region: CASSFGGPSQPQHF. The CDR3 DNA is TGTGCCAGCAGCTTTGGAGGGCCCAGTCAGCCCCAGCATTTT. This chain uses TRBV7-8 with TRBJ1-5; D gene uncertain. The CDR3 runs 14 residues. V lost 3 bases, J lost 6 bases, and 12 bases lay in between. Germline-derived CDR1 and CDR2 are SGHVS and FQNEAQ. The variable domain in full, completed from reference TRBV7-8 and TRBJ1-5, reads GAGVSQSPRYKVAKRGQDVALRCDPISGHVSLFWYQQALGQGPEFLTYFQNEAQLDKSGLPSDRFFAERPEGSVSTLKIQRTQQEDSAVYLCASSFGGPSQPQHFGDGTRLSIL.

This clonotype was seen more than once but under ten times. The chain carries TRBV9 and TRBJ1-1; TRBD1 agrees at 11 bases. The CDR3 consists of 15 residues. The germline V gene encodes CDR1 SGDLS and CDR2 YYNGEE. V lost 1 base, J lost 5 bases, and 4 bases stayed unmatched. This CDR3 is CASSVTGDRGTEAFF. The CDR3 DNA reads as TGTGCCAGCAGCGTAACAGGGGACAGGGGGACTGAAGCTTTCTTT.

The chain uses TRBV10-3 and TRBJ1-2, with TRBD1 as a possible D gene (5 bases). Germline lookup yields CDR1 ENHRY and CDR2 SYGVKD. The CDR3 runs 12 residues. V dropped 7 bases and J dropped 7 bases, with 13 bases sitting between them. DNA for the CDR3: TGTGCCATCAAGCTCGGGGCCGCTGGCTACACCTTC. Translating it yields CAIKLGAAGYTF.

This clonotype was found many times. The chain couples TRBV20-1 to TRBJ2-3; D might be TRBD2 (5 bases). V lost 3 bases and J lost 0, with 7 bases in between. The germline V gene has CDR1 DFQATT and CDR2 SNEGSKA (reference sequence). The CDR3 spans 13 residues. This CDR3 reads CSASGGSTDTQYF. CDR3 in DNA: TGCAGTGCTAGCGGCGGGAGCACAGATACGCAGTATTTT.

This clonotype was counted only a few times. The genes are TRBV12-3 or TRBV12-4 and TRBJ2-6; 7 bases are a match to TRBD2. Germline trimming cut 6 bases from V and 4 bases from J; bases unmatched to any gene: 12. The CDR3 runs to 17 residues. The CDR3 protein is CASRGGVASLGANVLTF. CDR3 in DNA: TGTGCCAGCAGGGGAGGGGTAGCGTCTCTGGGGGCCAACGTCCTGACTTTC.

The rearrangement uses TRBV20-1 and TRBJ2-7; D not resolved. The V end was cut by 2 bases, the J end by 0 bases, with 14 bases between. The CDR3 is 15 amino acids. Germline V lookup: CDR1 DFQATT, CDR2 SNEGSKA (reference sequence). CDR3 DNA: TGCAGTGCTAGAAGGGCAGCGCCTAGCTCCTACGAGCAGTACTTC. Amino acid sequence: CSARRAAPSSYEQYF.

Notes on this clonotype: A single base separates this from a much larger clone, so it may be a read error. V and J are TRBV3-1 and TRBJ2-7; the match to TRBD2 covers 8 bases. CDR1 and CDR2 from the germline V gene are LGHDT and YNNKEL (reference sequence). The CDR3 totals 14 residues. CDR3 nucleotide sequence: TGTGCCGGCAGCCAACTGACTAGCGATTACGAGCAGTACTTC. Translated: CAGSQLTSDYEQYF.

The CDR3 is CASSGGNSYEQYF. DNA of the CDR3: TGTGCCAGCAGTGGTGGGAACTCCTACGAGCAGTACTTC. The chain carries TRBV28 and TRBJ2-7, with D unclear. Germline CDR1 reads MDHEN; CDR2 reads SYDVKM. With 5 bases removed from V and 0 bases from J, the gap between germline ends came to 8 bases. The length of the CDR3 is 13 residues.

CDR3: CASSSDRGSQETQYF. The CDR3 DNA sequence: TGTGCCAGCAGTTCCGACAGGGGTTCACAAGAGACCCAGTACTTC. V and J are TRBV6-1 and TRBJ2-5; 8 bases line up with TRBD1. The CDR3 totals 15 residues. Trimming at V came to 5 bases and at J to 2 bases, leaving 7 bases not matched to a gene. CDR1 MNHNS and CDR2 SASEGT come from the germline V gene.

Many counts were recorded for this clonotype. The genes are TRBV20-1 and TRBJ2-3; D tentatively fits TRBD1 or TRBD2 (5 bases each). The germline V gene has CDR1 DFQATT and CDR2 SNEGSKA (reference sequence). V was pared by 3 bases and J by 4 bases, with 20 bases between. There are 16 residues in the CDR3. As DNA, the CDR3 is TGCAGTGCTAGCACCTGGGACCCAGCTCATCCAGATACGCAGTATTTT. Protein product: CSASTWDPAHPDTQYF.

This clonotype was counted only a few times. The chain links TRBV20-1 to TRBJ2-5; D is unresolved. This CDR3 region has 12 residues. Germline CDR1 is DFQATT and CDR2 is SNEGSKA (reference sequence). V was shortened by 5 bases and J by 5 bases, with 12 bases between the two germline ends. In nucleotides, the CDR3 is TGCAGTGCTGCACTCCCAGCGGAGACCCAGTACTTC. It codes for CSAALPAETQYF.

The sample holds many counts of this clonotype. CDR3 in amino acids: CASSLLSGTDTQYF. CDR3 sequence (DNA): TGTGCCAGCAGTCTCCTCAGCGGCACAGATACGCAGTATTTT. The chain employs TRBV12-3 or TRBV12-4 and TRBJ2-3, with no clear D. Trimming left V 5 bases short and J 1 base short, with 10 bases between. The CDR3 is 14 amino acids.

The rearrangement links TRBV7-2 to TRBJ2-2; D perhaps matches TRBD1 (7 bases). This CDR3 has 15 amino acids. Per the germline V gene, CDR1 is SGHTA and CDR2 is FQGNSA. The V end was cut by 1 base, the J end by 6 bases, with 12 bases between. The CDR3 nucleotides are TGTGCCAGCAGCTTAGGACAGGGAGGCCCCGGGGAGCTGTTTTTT. Protein product: CASSLGQGGPGELFF.

This sequence joins TRBV27 and TRBJ2-7; tentative D call: TRBD2 (7 bases). The germline V and J ends were trimmed by 6 bases and 2 bases, with 20 bases remaining between them. Germline CDR1 and CDR2: MNHEY and SMNVEV (reference sequence). CDR3 length: 16 residues. In nucleotides, the CDR3 is TGTGCCAGCAGATTGGAGGGCTTCGGGGGGCCCTACGAGCAGTACGTC. Amino acids: CASRLEGFGGPYEQYV.

The J gene is TRBJ2-7, the V gene TRBV6-2 or TRBV6-3; D tentatively fits TRBD1 or TRBD2 (5 bases each). The CDR3 has 14 residues. Germline V gives CDR1 MNHEY, CDR2 SVGEGT. V lost 2 bases and J 1 base, leaving 9 bases between the germline ends. The CDR3 region is CASSYEGKSYEQYF. The DNA for the CDR3 is TGTGCCAGCAGTTACGAGGGGAAATCCTACGAGCAGTACTTC.

This chain connects TRBV7-2 to TRBJ2-7, with 7 nucleotides matching TRBD1. The V gene end was trimmed by 4 bases and the J gene end by 0 bases; junction bases not matched to a gene: 9. Germline loops: CDR1 SGHTA, CDR2 FQGNSA. This CDR3 has 16 amino acids. The CDR3 reads CASSYYPGQTSYEQYF. CDR3 DNA sequence: TGTGCCAGCAGCTATTACCCGGGACAGACCTCCTACGAGCAGTACTTC.

The chain carries TRBV3-1 and TRBJ2-7, with D unclear. V was clipped by 1 base and J by 1 base, with 8 bases between them. CDR3 length equals 14 residues. The germline CDR1 and CDR2 sequences are LGHDT and YNNKEL (reference sequence). In DNA, the CDR3 is TGTGCCAGCAGCCAAGGCCCCCTATCCTACGAGCAGTACTTC. Translating gives CASSQGPLSYEQYF.

This chain joins TRBV6-1 and TRBJ1-4; no reliable D call. V was trimmed by 1 base and J by 6 bases, leaving 6 bases between them. Per the germline V gene, CDR1 is MNHNS and CDR2 is SASEGT. This CDR3 spans 13 amino acids. Here the CDR3 DNA reads TGTGCCAGCAGTGAAGTGCCCCATGAAAAACTGTTTTTT. Its translation is CASSEVPHEKLFF.

The rearrangement links TRBV6-2 or TRBV6-3 to TRBJ2-3; no definite D call. Germline assignment: CDR1 MNHEY and CDR2 SVGEGT. V was trimmed by 6 bases and J by 4 bases, leaving 14 bases between them. The CDR3 consists of 14 residues. The CDR3 loop reads CASRASVYPDTQYF. In DNA, the CDR3 is TGTGCCAGCAGGGCCAGCGTTTACCCAGATACGCAGTATTTT.

This clonotype has a count of ten or more. The CDR3: CASSLDGNDNEQFF. CDR3 DNA sequence: TGTGCCAGCAGCTTAGATGGGAACGACAATGAGCAGTTCTTC. The J gene is TRBJ2-1, the V gene TRBV7-9; D remains unclear. The CDR3 totals 14 residues. Germline CDR1 reads SEHNR; CDR2 reads FQNEAQ (reference sequence). V was pared by 1 base and J by 5 bases, with 9 bases between.

This clonotype occurred a few times. The chain couples TRBV29-1 to TRBJ1-1; no definite D call. Germline V gene lookup returns CDR1 SQVTM and CDR2 ANQGSEA. CDR3 size: 12 residues. Trimming pared 3 bases from V and 3 bases from J, leaving 8 bases between. This CDR3 reads CSVDGGYTEAFF. CDR3 in DNA: TGCAGCGTTGATGGAGGGTACACTGAAGCTTTCTTT.

This clonotype has just a few counts. V and J are TRBV9 and TRBJ2-5; 12 bases line up with TRBD2. Germline V gene lookup returns CDR1 SGDLS and CDR2 YYNGEE. CDR3 length: 19 residues. Losses at the gene ends were 3 bases for V and 1 base for J; bases not matched to a gene: 13. This CDR3 is CASSGRELAGGGSQETQYF. The CDR3 nucleotides are TGTGCCAGCAGCGGGAGGGAACTAGCGGGGGGAGGTTCCCAAGAGACCCAGTACTTC.

At least ten counts were recorded for this clonotype. J is TRBJ2-5 and V is TRBV2, with TRBD1 matching over 7 bases. Germline-derived CDR1 and CDR2 are SNHLY and FYNNEI. The CDR3 spans 13 residues. With 6 bases clipped from V and 2 bases from J, the junction kept 3 bases outside the gene matches. The CDR3, as DNA: TGTGCCAGCAGCGGGGACAGTCAAGAGACCCAGTACTTC. Its protein is CASSGDSQETQYF.

The chain is built from TRBV18 and TRBJ2-7, with D unclear. The CDR3 totals 13 residues. V gave up 2 bases and J gave up 4 bases, with 9 bases separating them. Germline-derived CDR1 and CDR2 are KGHSH and LQKENI. The CDR3 DNA sequence: TGTGCCAGCTCACCAACGCAGACATACGAGCAGTACTTC. Its protein is CASSPTQTYEQYF. The full variable domain, with the rest looked up from reference TRBV18 and TRBJ2-7, is NAGVMQNPRHLVRRRGQEARLRCSPMKGHSHVYWYRQLPEEGLKFMVYLQKENIIDESGMPKERFSAEFPKEGPSILRIQQVVRGDSAAYFCASSPTQTYEQYFGPGTRLTVT.